One T cell receptor (beta chain) is described in this entry. Its antigen is unidentified. The sample is drawn from a study of cytomegalovirus exposure and HLA in healthy donors. Study in general: Of all 360 or so donors who were genotyped, roughly 81% belonged to the Caucasian-associated ancestry cluster.

Study outcomes and limitations: A list of 150 to 200 TCR beta chains associated with cytomegalovirus was given. Later analysis associated a missense DCLRE1C variant with TCR beta V- and J-gene trimming.

Use of 60 Vbeta and 13 Jbeta primers characterized the PCR. Here immunoSEQ multiplex PCR was the method, and the copy in TCRdb shows in-frame clones only, minus some. The table shows 100,000 to 150,000 clones, with about 85% occurring only once. CDR1 and CDR2 from the germline V gene are SEHNR and FQNEAQ (reference sequence). Trimming removed 3 bases from V and 6 bases from J, with 8 bases in between. The CDR3 covers 12 residues. The chain has TRBV7-9 and TRBJ1-2; possibly TRBD1 for D (5 bases). The sample taken for sequencing was PBMCs. The TCR was taken from a man aged 18 to 30 in good health and CMV-seropositive. The CDR3 is CASSFGGDGYTF. The DNA for the CDR3 is TGTGCCAGCAGCTTCGGAGGGGATGGCTACACCTTC.